These 14 T cell receptor beta chains came from one sample sequenced in a study of CD8 T cells in Susac syndrome. When the RNA was reverse transcribed, random hexamers were used with an input of roughly 0.5 to 1 ug. In TCRdb, the immunoSEQ multiplex PCR reads were re-called with MiXCR into one record per CDR3 protein. The top ten hold about 0.28% of the sample, which has some 94,000 distinct CDR3 sequences, 85% to 95% seen once. Sequencing input: CD4+ T cells from PBMCs. The receptors shown here come from a human donor with Susac syndrome.

V usage is TRBV9 and J usage is TRBJ2-1; D remains ambiguous. The CDR3 covers 14 residues. Germline CDR1 and CDR2: SGDLS and YYNGEE. The V and J ends lost 3 bases and 1 base respectively, with 8 bases between them. The CDR3: CASSASDSYNEQFF. The CDR3 nucleotides read TGTGCCAGCAGCGCCTCAGATTCCTACAATGAGCAGTTCTTC. Variable domain in full (rest from reference TRBV9 and TRBJ2-1): DSGVTQTPKHLITATGQRVTLRCSPRSGDLSVYWYQQSLDQGLQFLIQYYNGEERAKGNILERFSAQQFPDLHSELNLSSLELGDSALYFCASSASDSYNEQFFGPGTRLTVL.

This clonotype was seen once. The chain links TRBV27 to TRBJ2-1; 9 bases align to TRBD1. Germline V gene lookup returns CDR1 MNHEY and CDR2 SMNVEV (reference sequence). The length of the CDR3 is 14 residues. After removal of 2 bases from V and 10 bases from J, the junction contained 6 bases not matched to a gene. CDR3 nucleotides: TGTGCCAGCAGTTTAGGGGACAGGGTCGGAGAGCAGTTCTTC. Translated: CASSLGDRVGEQFF.

The chain has TRBV13 and TRBJ2-1, with D perhaps being TRBD1 or TRBD2 (7 bases each). Trimming stripped 5 bases from V and 8 bases from J, with 19 bases between. The CDR3 covers 15 residues. Germline-derived CDR1 and CDR2 are PRHDT and FYEKMQ (reference sequence). The CDR3 reads CASSPGGVPSDEQFF. CDR3 in DNA: TGTGCCAGCAGCCCAGGGGGGGTCCCCTCCGATGAGCAGTTCTTC.

The chain has TRBV2 and TRBJ2-3, with a possible D match to TRBD2 (5 bases). This CDR3 spans 16 amino acids. V gave up 7 bases and J gave up 5 bases, with 22 bases separating them. Germline V CDR1 and CDR2: SNHLY, FYNNEI. The CDR3 reads CASIPLEASMGDTQYF. The CDR3 coding sequence is TGTGCCAGCATTCCTCTGGAGGCCTCCATGGGAGATACGCAGTATTTT.

This rearrangement joins TRBV5-1 to TRBJ1-1; unclear D gene. Trimming shortened V by 4 bases and J by 3 bases, and 10 bases separated the two germline ends. CDR3 size: 13 residues. Germline lookup yields CDR1 SGHRS and CDR2 YFSETQ. The CDR3 sequence: CASSRQGHTEAFF. The CDR3 DNA reads TGCGCCAGCAGCCGCCAAGGCCACACTGAAGCTTTCTTT.

Here the CDR3 reads CASSQGQGGYTF. The DNA of the CDR3 is TGCGCCAGCAGCCAGGGACAGGGAGGCTACACCTTC. J is TRBJ1-2 and V is TRBV4-3, with TRBD1 identical over 9 bases. The V gene's germline CDR1 is LGHNA and CDR2 YSLEER. The CDR3 is made up of 12 amino acids. V trimming: 3 bases; J trimming: 8 bases; junction bases outside the gene matches: 1.

CDR3 loop: CSVEHSGVEETQYF. Written as DNA, the CDR3 is TGCAGCGTTGAACATAGCGGGGTTGAAGAGACCCAGTACTTC. The chain joins TRBV29-1 to TRBJ2-5, with 8 positions matching TRBD2. CDR1 and CDR2 (germline): SQVTM, ANQGSEA. J lost 3 bases, V lost 2 bases, and 5 bases had no gene match. The CDR3 extends over 14 amino acids.

The chain recombines TRBV2 with TRBJ2-3, with a possible D match to TRBD1 (5 bases). The CDR3 has 13 residues. Germline V gene sequence: CDR1 SNHLY, CDR2 FYNNEI. The V end lost 8 bases, the J end lost 2 bases, and 11 bases lay between the germline ends. CDR3 protein: CASAGPFTDTQYF. CDR3 DNA: TGTGCCAGCGCAGGGCCCTTCACAGATACGCAGTATTTT.

V usage is TRBV2 and J usage is TRBJ2-1; D assignment may be TRBD1 or TRBD2 (6 bases each). Germline V gives CDR1 SNHLY, CDR2 FYNNEI. Trimming pared 7 bases from V and 7 bases from J, leaving 11 bases between. This CDR3 spans 12 amino acids. The CDR3 DNA follows: TGTGCCAGCAAGGGGGGCATTAATGAGCAGTTCTTC. It encodes CASKGGINEQFF.

V and J are TRBV24-1 and TRBJ2-2, with D hard to call. Per the germline V gene, CDR1 is KGHDR and CDR2 is SFDVKD. The length of the CDR3 is 12 residues. V shed 7 bases and J shed 7 bases, with 9 bases lying between them. CDR3 sequence reads: CATSARYGELFF. The CDR3 DNA follows: TGTGCCACCAGCGCGAGATACGGGGAGCTGTTTTTT.

The chain uses TRBV11-2 and TRBJ1-1, with D perhaps TRBD1 (5 bases). Trimming took off 0 bases at V and 6 bases at J, with 14 bases between the two ends. In germline, CDR1 is SGHAT, CDR2 FQNNGV. The CDR3 has 15 residues. Written as DNA, the CDR3 is TGTGCCAGCAGCTTAGATAAAGGGGCCTGGGCTGAAGCTTTCTTT. This translates into CASSLDKGAWAEAFF.

The rearrangement joins TRBV5-1 to TRBJ1-1; D remains unclear. The CDR3 length is 13 residues. Germline CDR1 and CDR2: SGHRS and YFSETQ. V lost 5 bases and J lost 3, with 11 bases in between. The CDR3 sequence is CASREWRDTEAFF. Written as DNA, the CDR3 is TGCGCCAGCAGGGAGTGGAGAGACACTGAAGCTTTCTTT. Filled out from reference TRBV5-1 and TRBJ1-1, the complete variable domain reads KAGVTQTPRYLIKTRGQQVTLSCSPISGHRSVSWYQQTPGQGLQFLFEYFSETQRNKGNFPGRFSGRQFSNSRSEMNVSTLELGDSALYLCASREWRDTEAFFGQGTRLTVV.

The gene calls are TRBV2 and TRBJ1-6, with 9 positions matching TRBD1. V shed 10 bases and J 6 bases; nucleotides not matched to a gene: 4. This CDR3 is built from 13 residues. From germline, CDR1 is SNHLY and CDR2 FYNNEI. As DNA, the CDR3 is TGTGCCACCAAGGGACAGGGTAATTCACCCCTCCACTTT. Protein: CATKGQGNSPLHF.

The chain uses TRBV1 and TRBJ1-2; TRBD1, the D gene given by the table, was not confirmed from the DNA. TRBV1 is termed a pseudogene. This CDR3 spans 17 amino acids. Here the CDR3 reads CTSSQDRRQKWFYGYTF. In nucleotides, the CDR3 is TGCACCAGCAGCCAAGATAGGCGACAGAAGTGGTTCTATGGCTACACCTTC.